The text below deals with one T cell receptor beta chain. This sample is drawn from a study of T cell changes during pregnancy in multiple sclerosis. After removal of 4 bases from V and 4 bases from J, the junction contained 3 bases not matched to a gene. The germline gives CDR1 SNHLY, CDR2 FYNNEI. CDR3 size: 14 residues. The table came from immunoSEQ multiplex PCR; TCRdb's copy has only in-frame clones and leaves some out. The top ten hold more than 0.95% of the sample, which has around 80,000 clones, approximately 95% seen once. J is TRBJ2-1 and V is TRBV2, with 8 nucleotides matching TRBD2. The source material was peripheral blood, sampled in the second trimester of pregnancy. This receptor was taken from a female donor in good health, enrolled as a control in a pregnancy study. In DNA form, the CDR3 reads TGTGCCAGCAGTGGGGCGGGAGGTTACAATGAGCAGTTCTTC. Protein sequence: CASSGAGGYNEQFF.